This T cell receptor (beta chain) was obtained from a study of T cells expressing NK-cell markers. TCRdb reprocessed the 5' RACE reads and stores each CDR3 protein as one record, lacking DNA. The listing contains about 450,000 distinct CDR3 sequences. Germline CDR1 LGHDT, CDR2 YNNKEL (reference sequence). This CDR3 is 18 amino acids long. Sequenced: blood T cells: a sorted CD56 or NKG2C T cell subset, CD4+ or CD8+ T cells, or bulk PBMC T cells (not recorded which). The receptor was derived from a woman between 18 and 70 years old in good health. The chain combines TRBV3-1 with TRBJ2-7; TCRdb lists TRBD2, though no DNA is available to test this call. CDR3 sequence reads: CASSQERPRASEHYEQYF.